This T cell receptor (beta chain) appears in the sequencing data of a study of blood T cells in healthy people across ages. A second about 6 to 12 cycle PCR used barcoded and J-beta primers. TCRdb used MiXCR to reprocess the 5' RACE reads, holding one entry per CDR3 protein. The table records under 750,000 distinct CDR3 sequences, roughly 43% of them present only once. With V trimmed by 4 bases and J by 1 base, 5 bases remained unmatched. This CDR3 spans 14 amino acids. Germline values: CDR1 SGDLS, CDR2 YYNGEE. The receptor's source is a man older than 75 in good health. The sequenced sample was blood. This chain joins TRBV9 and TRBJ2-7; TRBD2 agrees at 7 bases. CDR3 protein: CASSNGRLSYEQYF. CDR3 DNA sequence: TGTGCCAGCAGCAACGGGAGGCTGTCCTACGAGCAGTACTTC.